The 11 T cell receptor beta chains reported below all come from one sample, sequenced in a study of graft-versus-host responses after intestinal transplantation. The antigens for these receptors are not known. Clones were read by immunoSEQ multiplex PCR, and TCRdb kept only the in-frame ones, dropping some. Of about 70,000 clones detected, 90% appear once; the ten largest clones hold approximately 4.1%. The specimen was unstimulated CD8+ T cells sorted from spleen or lymph node cells, collected before transplant. The receptors derive from a human donor who was the organ donor for an intestinal transplant.

V and J are TRBV5-4 and TRBJ1-6; tentatively, D is TRBD1 (6 bases). The V gene lost 2 bases and the J gene lost 9 bases, with 15 bases spanning the gap. This CDR3 is 15 amino acids long. Germline V gives CDR1 SGHNT, CDR2 YYREEE (reference sequence). The DNA of the CDR3 is TGTGCCAGCAGCTTCGGGGACACCAGTGTTTCACCCCTCCACTTT. As protein: CASSFGDTSVSPLHF.

The chain employs TRBV9 and TRBJ2-3, with D possibly TRBD1 on 5 matching bases. The germline V and J ends were trimmed by 3 bases and 2 bases, with 13 bases remaining between them. This CDR3 region has 15 residues. CDR1 and CDR2 from the germline V gene are SGDLS and YYNGEE. In DNA form, the CDR3 reads TGTGCCAGCAGCGGAATAGGGGTGGACACAGATACGCAGTATTTT. Protein: CASSGIGVDTDTQYF.

The chain employs TRBV6-5 and TRBJ2-2, with 10 bases matching TRBD1. The CDR3 is made up of 16 amino acids. In germline, CDR1 is MNHEY, CDR2 SVGAGI. V lost 2 bases, J lost 8 bases, and 8 bases stayed unmatched. This CDR3 reads CASSYRDRGLSGELFF. CDR3 sequence (DNA): TGTGCCAGCAGTTACCGGGACAGGGGCCTTTCAGGGGAGCTGTTTTTT.

The V and J genes are TRBV27 and TRBJ2-3; 14 positions agree with TRBD2. V lost 7 bases, J lost 9 bases, and 6 bases stayed unmatched. The CDR3 spans 14 residues. Germline assignment: CDR1 MNHEY and CDR2 SMNVEV (reference sequence). CDR3 sequence (DNA): TGTGCCAGCACGACTAGCGGGGGGGCTAGAACGCAGTATTTT. It translates to CASTTSGGARTQYF.

The chain combines TRBV7-9 with TRBJ1-2; 9 bases map to TRBD1. The CDR3 contains 14 residues. Germline V CDR1 and CDR2: SEHNR, FQNEAQ (reference sequence). V was clipped by 1 base and J by 6 bases; unmatched bases: 3. CDR3 sequence: CASSLGDRVDGYTF. CDR3 in DNA: TGTGCCAGCAGCTTAGGGGACAGGGTTGATGGCTACACCTTC.

The J gene is TRBJ1-1, the V gene TRBV4-3; D is possibly TRBD1 (5 bases). Germline CDR1 and CDR2: LGHNA and YSLEER. V lost 5 bases and J 0 bases, leaving 10 bases between the germline ends. The CDR3 is 14 residues long. CDR3 sequence: CASSDRTMNTEAFF. CDR3 nucleotides: TGCGCCAGCAGCGACAGAACCATGAACACTGAAGCTTTCTTT.

A single count supports this clone. The rearrangement joins TRBV15 to TRBJ2-3, with D possibly TRBD1 on 5 matching bases. Trimming stripped 5 bases from V and 4 bases from J, with 19 bases between. CDR1 is LNHNV and CDR2 is YYDKDF in the germline V gene (reference sequence). The CDR3 covers 16 residues. The CDR3 region has the DNA TGTGCCACCAGCGCCAGATCCCAGGGTTTCGCAGATACGCAGTATTTT. It translates to CATSARSQGFADTQYF. Full variable domain (missing parts from reference TRBV15 and TRBJ2-3): DAMVIQNPRYQVTQFGKPVTLSCSQTLNHNVMYWYQQKSSQAPKLLFHYYDKDFNNEADTPDNFQSRRPNTSFCFLDIRSPGLGDTAMYLCATSARSQGFADTQYFGPGTRLTVL.

This clone was seen a few times. The chain couples TRBV7-9 to TRBJ2-7; D gene uncertain. The CDR3 sequence is 12 residues long. Germline lookup yields CDR1 SEHNR and CDR2 FQNEAQ (reference sequence). V shed 5 bases and J shed 7 bases, with 12 bases lying between them. The chain's CDR3 is CASSPTAWEQYV. The CDR3 region has the DNA TGTGCCAGCAGCCCAACAGCCTGGGAGCAGTACGTC.

Only a few counts were recorded for this clone. The chain recombines TRBV7-9 with TRBJ1-2; TRBD1 is a possible D gene (5 bases). Germline V gene sequence: CDR1 SEHNR, CDR2 FQNEAQ (reference sequence). The CDR3 has 13 amino acids. Deletions cut 6 bases from V and 4 bases from J, with 12 bases between. The CDR3 sequence is CASSLTGFYGYTF. The CDR3 bases are TGTGCCAGCAGTTTAACAGGCTTCTATGGCTACACCTTC. Complete variable domain (other parts from reference TRBV7-9 and TRBJ1-2): DTGVSQNPRHKITKRGQNVTFRCDPISEHNRLYWYRQTLGQGPEFLTYFQNEAQLEKSRLLSDRFSAERPKGSFSTLEIQRTEQGDSAMYLCASSLTGFYGYTFGSGTRLTVV.

The V and J genes are TRBV2 and TRBJ2-3; TRBD2 matches 12 bases. Germline trimming cut 4 bases from V and 4 bases from J; bases unmatched to any gene: 12. Germline lookup yields CDR1 SNHLY and CDR2 FYNNEI. CDR3 size: 18 residues. CDR3 nucleotide sequence: TGTGCCAGCAGTGGGGTTCTAGCGGGGGGGCGGCCCGCAGATACGCAGTATTTT. This encodes CASSGVLAGGRPADTQYF.

V usage is TRBV4-1 and J usage is TRBJ2-3; a possible D gene is TRBD2 (6 bases). This CDR3 has 16 amino acids. Germline V lookup: CDR1 MGHRA, CDR2 YSYEKL. Trimming took 0 bases from V and 1 from J, leaving 11 bases between them. CDR3 DNA sequence: TGCGCCAGCAGCCAAGATCGGGGGACCCGCACAGATACGCAGTATTTT. Residues: CASSQDRGTRTDTQYF.